This TCR beta chain is drawn from a study of tumor-infiltrating lymphocytes in localized non-small cell lung cancer. Study context: Patients included smokers and never-smokers with various histologies, some sampled after neoadjuvant chemotherapy. Study-level points and caveats: No link was found between tumor T-cell fraction and recurrence-free survival. Only some patients had TCR sequencing, depending on available tissue.

The protocol was immunoSEQ multiplex PCR, while the TCRdb copy is restricted to in-frame clones and leaves out a portion. The table has about 16,000 clones, 70% to 80% seen once. On this clone itself: Its target is unknown.

The V gene's germline CDR1 is SGHTA and CDR2 FQGTGA. V dropped 5 bases and J dropped 7 bases, with 8 bases sitting between them. The CDR3 contains 12 residues. The sequenced sample consisted of lung tumor tissue. The rearrangement uses TRBV7-3 and TRBJ2-2; D remains ambiguous. The TCR sequence derives from a human donor with non-small cell lung cancer. The CDR3 reads CASSSQYGELFF. CDR3 coding DNA: TGTGCCAGCAGCAGTCAGTACGGGGAGCTGTTTTTT.